One and the same sample provided the 15 T cell receptor beta chains below, sequenced in a study of cytomegalovirus exposure and HLA in healthy donors (dated 2017 in TCRdb). The library was obtained by the immunoSEQ multiplex PCR assay. A mixture of 60 forward primers for TCR Vbeta segments and 13 reverse primers for TCR Jbeta segments was used in the multiplex PCR. TCRdb obtained this table from immuneACCESS and retained in-frame rearrangements with V and J assigned. These tables miss some clones; where compared with another copy, unresolved V genes account for less than half of the shortfall, and the remainder is unexplained. Counted in this sample were some 140,000 clones; 72% of them appeared once. Together, the top ten hold around 4.2% of the sample. Sequencing input: PBMCs. Receptor source: a man over 45 in good health and CMV-seropositive.

This clone was found many times. The genes are TRBV11-2 and TRBJ1-4; weak D call: TRBD1 (6 bases). V was trimmed by 0 bases and J by 8 bases, leaving 16 bases between them. The CDR3 runs 16 residues. The germline gives CDR1 SGHAT, CDR2 FQNNGV. CDR3 loop: CASSLDTYRAREKLFF. The CDR3 coding sequence is TGTGCCAGCAGCTTAGATACTTACAGGGCAAGAGAAAAACTGTTTTTT.

The table lists this clone with a few counts. The rearrangement uses TRBV27 and TRBJ2-7, with D hard to call. Deletions cut 0 bases from V and 0 bases from J, with 6 bases between. In germline, CDR1 is MNHEY, CDR2 SMNVEV (reference sequence). This CDR3 region has 14 residues. The CDR3 loop reads CASSLSQNSYEQYF. The CDR3 nucleotides are TGTGCCAGCAGTTTATCACAGAACTCCTACGAGCAGTACTTC.

This chain links TRBV4-3 with TRBJ2-3; 8 nucleotides line up with TRBD1. This CDR3 has 17 amino acids. V dropped 0 bases and J dropped 5; count of bases not matched to a gene: 10. Germline loops: CDR1 LGHNA, CDR2 YSLEER. CDR3 loop: CASSQDRSGGVGDTQYF. DNA of the CDR3: TGCGCCAGCAGCCAAGATCGGTCAGGGGGCGTAGGAGATACGCAGTATTTT.

This sequence joins TRBV4-3 and TRBJ2-7, with 9 bases aligning to TRBD2. With 0 bases clipped from V and 6 bases from J, the junction kept 9 bases outside the gene matches. CDR1 and CDR2 (germline): LGHNA, YSLEER. This CDR3 has 16 amino acids. The CDR3: CASSQDRAGGPSEQYF. The CDR3 nucleotides read TGCGCCAGCAGCCAAGATAGGGCGGGAGGGCCGTCCGAGCAGTACTTC.

The gene calls are TRBV19 and TRBJ2-1, with 11 bases matching TRBD2. V gave up 5 bases and J gave up 0 bases; unmatched junction bases: 3. This CDR3 has 16 residues. Looked up from germline, CDR1 is LNHDA and CDR2 is SQIVND (reference sequence). CDR3 bases: TGTGCCAGTAGTTCGACTAGCGGGATCTCCTACAATGAGCAGTTCTTC. It is translated as CASSSTSGISYNEQFF. The full variable domain, completed using reference TRBV19 and TRBJ2-1, is DGGITQSPKYLFRKEGQNVTLSCEQNLNHDAMYWYRQDPGQGLRLIYYSQIVNDFQKGDIAEGYSVSREKKESFPLTVTSAQKNPTAFYLCASSSTSGISYNEQFFGPGTRLTVL.

The chain couples TRBV6-5 to TRBJ2-2; D is uncertain. Trimming removed 7 bases from V and 2 bases from J, with 11 bases in between. The CDR3 has 14 residues. Germline values: CDR1 MNHEY, CDR2 SVGAGI. The CDR3 spells CASMMITNTGELFF. The CDR3 bases are TGTGCCAGCATGATGATCACAAACACCGGGGAGCTGTTTTTT.

This clone appeared a few times. The gene calls are TRBV7-8 and TRBJ2-7; D unclear. Trimming pared 5 bases from V and 4 bases from J, leaving 15 bases between. Germline V gene sequence: CDR1 SGHVS, CDR2 FQNEAQ. This CDR3 spans 14 amino acids. The CDR3 nucleotides are TGTGCCAGCAGCCTCCGACCTGTCGGGTACGAGCAGTACTTC. As protein: CASSLRPVGYEQYF.

The gene calls are TRBV7-8 and TRBJ1-1; D is unclear. Deletions cut 0 bases from V and 1 base from J, with 9 bases between. CDR1 SGHVS and CDR2 FQNEAQ come from the germline V gene. The CDR3 totals 15 residues. The CDR3 DNA is TGTGCCAGCAGCTTAGCCCAGTACAAGAACACTGAAGCTTTCTTT. Amino acids: CASSLAQYKNTEAFF.

The CDR3: CASSETGRGGSNQPQHF. Here the CDR3 DNA reads TGCGCCAGCAGTGAGACAGGACGGGGAGGTAGCAATCAGCCCCAGCATTTT. This chain connects TRBV10-2 to TRBJ1-5; possibly TRBD1 for D (5 bases). The CDR3 is made up of 17 amino acids. V lost 2 bases and J 0 bases, leaving 14 bases between the germline ends. From germline, CDR1 is WSHSY and CDR2 SAAADI.

The chain recombines TRBV13 with TRBJ2-1; 9 positions agree with TRBD2. The V and J ends lost 5 bases and 10 bases, in that order; junction bases with no gene match: 9. CDR3 length: 14 residues. The germline V gene encodes CDR1 PRHDT and CDR2 FYEKMQ (reference sequence). CDR3 nucleotide sequence: TGTGCCAGCAGCGGAGGGGCGGGGGGGCGGGAGCAGTTCTTC. It specifies CASSGGAGGREQFF.

The V gene is TRBV6-4, the J gene TRBJ1-2, with D hard to call. CDR3 size: 15 residues. The V gene's germline CDR1 is MRHNA and CDR2 SNTAGT. V was trimmed by 8 bases and J by 2 bases, leaving 18 bases between them. The CDR3 DNA reads as TGTGCCAGCTCCCCTGGAGGGCTACTCAACTATGGCTACACCTTC. Protein product: CASSPGGLLNYGYTF.

The chain links TRBV18 to TRBJ2-7, with 13 bases matching TRBD2. V dropped 3 bases and J dropped 3; count of bases not matched to a gene: 8. This CDR3 is 17 amino acids long. Per the germline V gene, CDR1 is KGHSH and CDR2 is LQKENI. DNA of the CDR3: TGTGCCAGCTCACCCGGTGGACTAGCGGGGGAGTACTACGAGCAGTACTTC. This translates into CASSPGGLAGEYYEQYF. Based on the CDR3 plus reference TRBV18 and TRBJ2-7, the full variable domain is NAGVMQNPRHLVRRRGQEARLRCSPMKGHSHVYWYRQLPEEGLKFMVYLQKENIIDESGMPKERFSAEFPKEGPSILRIQQVVRGDSAAYFCASSPGGLAGEYYEQYFGPGTRLTVT.

The genes are TRBV7-9 and TRBJ1-2; no reliable D call. This CDR3 is built from 14 residues. Germline CDR1 SEHNR, CDR2 FQNEAQ (reference sequence). Trimming removed 1 base from V and 5 bases from J, with 11 bases in between. The CDR3 DNA is TGTGCCAGCAGCTTAGAGGTTACGAGGTATGGCTACACCTTC. It is translated as CASSLEVTRYGYTF.

This clone was seen only a few times. V and J are TRBV14 and TRBJ1-2; 8 bases are shared with TRBD1. The CDR3 consists of 13 residues. Trimming cost V 6 bases and J 8 bases; bases outside gene matches: 8. Germline CDR1 is SGHDN and CDR2 is FVKESK. The CDR3 region is CASSLGQGLGYTF. The CDR3 DNA follows: TGTGCCAGCAGTCTTGGACAGGGATTGGGCTACACCTTC.

The J gene is TRBJ2-6, the V gene TRBV4-1, with 7 bases lining up with TRBD2. CDR1 is MGHRA and CDR2 is YSYEKL in the germline V gene. J lost 0 bases, V lost 4 bases, and 6 bases had no gene match. This CDR3 comprises 17 residues. As DNA, the CDR3 is TGCGCCAGCAGCCCTGGGGGGGGTAACTCTGGGGCCAACGTCCTGACTTTC. Amino acids: CASSPGGGNSGANVLTF.